Shown below are 28 T cell receptor beta chains from a single sample sequenced in a study of T-cell reconstitution after alpha-beta-depleted transplantation in children. Unique molecular identifiers were used in preparing the TCRbeta library. TCRdb passed the PCR reads through MiXCR, listing each CDR3 protein once. The table has 200,000 or so distinct CDR3 sequences, around 7% seen once. The source material was PBMCs, sampled before TCRalphabeta/CD19-depleted stem cell transplant. These receptors were collected from a boy between 2 and 10 years old with acute lymphoblastic leukemia, due to receive a stem cell transplant.

On this clonotype: Compared with germline, one end of the junction differs, possibly owing to a read error. The gene calls are TRBV11-2 and TRBJ2-4; D perhaps matches TRBD2 (6 bases). The germline V gene encodes CDR1 SGHAT and CDR2 FQNNGV. This CDR3 has 14 residues. DNA for the CDR3: TGTGCCAGCAGCACGGAGGGGACGACAAACAATCAGTACTTC. Its protein is CASSTEGTTNNQYF. The whole variable domain, remainder taken from reference TRBV11-2 and TRBJ2-4, is EAGVAQSPRYKIIEKRQSVAFWCNPISGHATLYWYQQILGQGPKLLIQFQNNGVVDDSQLPKDRFSAERLKGVDSTLKIQPAKLEDSAVYLCASSTEGTTNNQYFGAGTRLSVL.

This clonotype was observed many times. The chain combines TRBV7-2 with TRBJ2-1, with D perhaps TRBD2 (6 bases). Trimming left V 5 bases short and J 9 bases short, with 17 bases between. The germline CDR1 and CDR2 sequences are SGHTA and FQGNSA. This CDR3 comprises 14 residues. CDR3 amino acids: CASSPPYGRLEQFF. In DNA, the CDR3 is TGTGCCAGCAGCCCACCCTACGGGAGACTTGAGCAGTTCTTC.

V is TRBV15 and J is TRBJ1-5; the D gene is possibly TRBD1 (6 bases). The CDR3 has 18 residues. Germline assignment: CDR1 LNHNV and CDR2 YYDKDF (reference sequence). With 9 bases removed from V and 2 bases from J, the gap between germline ends came to 26 bases. CDR3 in DNA: TGTGCCACTACGACACCAGGGGCCGCGGCTTTCGGCAATCAGCCCCAGCATTTT. It specifies CATTTPGAAAFGNQPQHF.

About this clonotype: Relative to the germline gene, one junction end is altered; a read error may explain this. The rearrangement joins TRBV5-6 to TRBJ1-5; TRBD1 might be the D (5 bases). The germline gives CDR1 SGHDT, CDR2 YYEEEE. This CDR3 has 16 residues. The CDR3 here is CASSTPGHYSNKPQHF. For the CDR3, the DNA is TGTGCCAGCAGCACTCCCGGACATTATAGCAATAAGCCCCAGCATTTT.

J is TRBJ2-2 and V is TRBV4-3; D possibly corresponds to TRBD2 (5 bases). The CDR3 is made up of 15 amino acids. The V gene's germline CDR1 is LGHNA and CDR2 YSLEER. V was trimmed by 1 base and J by 5 bases, leaving 11 bases between them. The CDR3 nucleotides are TGCGCCAGCAGCCAAGTGTCTCCGGGGACCGGGGAGCTGTTTTTT. Its protein is CASSQVSPGTGELFF.

This clonotype occurred a few times. The chain couples TRBV5-4 to TRBJ2-7; no definite D call. CDR3 length: 15 amino acids. Trimming took 5 bases from V and 0 from J, leaving 15 bases between them. The germline gives CDR1 SGHNT, CDR2 YYREEE (reference sequence). CDR3 DNA: TGTGCCAGCAGACCGCCGCAGTCCCCCTCCTACGAGCAGTACTTC. Protein: CASRPPQSPSYEQYF. Using reference TRBV5-4 and TRBJ2-7 for the parts outside the CDR3, the full variable domain is ETGVTQSPTHLIKTRGQQVTLRCSSQSGHNTVSWYQQALGQGPQFIFQYYREEENGRGNFPPRFSGLQFPNYSSELNVNALELDDSALYLCASRPPQSPSYEQYFGPGTRLTVT.

This clonotype was seen more than once but under ten times. The chain is built from TRBV20-1 and TRBJ1-5, with 7 nucleotides matching TRBD1. Germline loops: CDR1 DFQATT, CDR2 SNEGSKA (reference sequence). CDR3 length: 15 amino acids. The trim removed 3 bases at V and 5 bases at J, leaving 10 bases unmatched. In DNA form, the CDR3 reads TGCAGTGCTAGCCCCCTCACAGGGGATCATCAGCCCCAGCATTTT. Its translation is CSASPLTGDHQPQHF.

This clonotype was counted a few times. The chain recombines TRBV6-2 or TRBV6-3 with TRBJ2-7; the D gene is possibly TRBD2 (7 bases). The germline V and J ends were trimmed by 6 bases and 0 bases, with 18 bases remaining between them. This CDR3 has 16 amino acids. Germline V gene data show CDR1 as MNHEY and CDR2 as SVGEGT. The CDR3 DNA reads TGTGCCAGCAGGCCACCTGGGGGGGCGAGCTCCTACGAGCAGTACTTC. Protein: CASRPPGGASSYEQYF.

This clonotype was seen a few times. The CDR3 loop is CASSLTSSGEQYF. DNA for the CDR3: TGTGCCAGCAGCCTCACTAGCTCCGGCGAGCAGTACTTC. The V call is TRBV12-3 or TRBV12-4, the J call TRBJ2-7; D may be TRBD2 (6 bases). The CDR3 contains 13 residues. Trimming removed 6 bases from V and 6 bases from J, with 15 bases in between.

This clonotype occurred a few times. The V call is TRBV11-1, the J call TRBJ2-3, with TRBD1 identical over 8 bases. Germline values: CDR1 SGHAT, CDR2 FQDESV (reference sequence). V was clipped by 5 bases and J by 1 base; unmatched bases: 17. The CDR3 loop spans 19 amino acids. The CDR3 region has the DNA TGTGCCAGCAGCGACCGACAGGGGCGCAGGTCTAGCGGCACAGATACGCAGTATTTT. Protein product: CASSDRQGRRSSGTDTQYF.

J is TRBJ2-1 and V is TRBV6-5; TRBD1 matches at 8 bases. CDR1 is MNHEY and CDR2 is SVGAGI in the germline V gene. The CDR3 has 18 residues. V shed 2 bases and J 2 bases; nucleotides not matched to a gene: 11. CDR3 protein: CASSYDRSGTGPYNEQFF. CDR3 coding DNA: TGTGCCAGCAGTTACGACCGTTCCGGGACAGGACCCTACAATGAGCAGTTCTTC.

This clonotype was detected many times. V gene TRBV20-1 combines with J gene TRBJ2-7, with 9 positions matching TRBD2. J lost 0 bases, V lost 3 bases, and 3 bases had no gene match. The germline V gene encodes CDR1 DFQATT and CDR2 SNEGSKA (reference sequence). The CDR3 consists of 14 residues. CDR3 DNA sequence: TGCAGTGCTAGCCTAGCGGGGCGCTCCTACGAGCAGTACTTC. This gives the protein CSASLAGRSYEQYF.

This clonotype showed up just a few times. The chain carries TRBV5-6 and TRBJ2-7; the D gene is possibly TRBD1 (5 bases). The germline V gene has CDR1 SGHDT and CDR2 YYEEEE. The length of the CDR3 is 13 residues. V was cut by 9 bases and J by 6 bases, with 19 bases left in between. CDR3 residues: CANPSTGGCEQYF. In DNA form, the CDR3 reads TGTGCCAACCCGAGCACAGGTGGGTGCGAGCAGTACTTC.

This clonotype was seen at least ten times. The chain carries TRBV20-1 and TRBJ2-5; D not certain. The germline V gene encodes CDR1 DFQATT and CDR2 SNEGSKA (reference sequence). CDR3 length: 13 amino acids. V lost 6 bases and J 0 bases, leaving 11 bases between the germline ends. CDR3 amino acids: CSAALSHQETQYF. The CDR3 DNA reads as TGCAGTGCCGCACTAAGCCACCAAGAGACCCAGTACTTC.

The V and J genes are TRBV20-1 and TRBJ1-5; 12 bases line up with TRBD1. V shed 4 bases, J shed 2 bases, and the junction held 9 bases outside the gene matches. The CDR3 has 17 residues. Germline V CDR1 and CDR2: DFQATT, SNEGSKA (reference sequence). CDR3 in amino acids: CSATGGQGAIGNQPQHF. The CDR3 DNA sequence: TGCAGTGCTACCGGGGGACAGGGGGCGATCGGCAATCAGCCCCAGCATTTT.

This clonotype was observed at least ten times. The chain recombines TRBV12-3 or TRBV12-4 with TRBJ2-5; D is perhaps TRBD1 (6 bases). Trimming shortened V by 3 bases and J by 2 bases, and 13 bases separated the two germline ends. CDR3 length: 15 amino acids. In nucleotides, the CDR3 is TGTGCCAGCAGTTTCAGGGGTGGAGGACAAGAGACCCAGTACTTC. Its translation is CASSFRGGGQETQYF.

Ten or more counts support this clonotype. The chain carries TRBV9 and TRBJ2-3; D unresolved. V was cut by 3 bases and J by 4 bases, with 15 bases left in between. The CDR3 consists of 15 residues. Germline V gives CDR1 SGDLS, CDR2 YYNGEE. CDR3 region: CASSEGFFGADTQYF. The CDR3 coding sequence is TGTGCCAGCAGCGAGGGTTTTTTCGGAGCAGATACGCAGTATTTT. Complete variable domain (other parts from reference TRBV9 and TRBJ2-3): DSGVTQTPKHLITATGQRVTLRCSPRSGDLSVYWYQQSLDQGLQFLIQYYNGEERAKGNILERFSAQQFPDLHSELNLSSLELGDSALYFCASSEGFFGADTQYFGPGTRLTVL.

This clonotype was counted at least ten times. For the CDR3, the DNA is TGTGCCAGCGGGAGGCTTGACGAGCAGTACTTC. Its protein is CASGRLDEQYF. The J gene is TRBJ2-7, the V gene TRBV28, with D tentatively TRBD2 (6 bases). Germline CDR1 is MDHEN and CDR2 is SYDVKM. The CDR3 consists of 11 residues. V was shortened by 8 bases and J by 5 bases, with 10 bases between the two germline ends.

The chain combines TRBV5-1 with TRBJ1-1; weak D call: TRBD1 (6 bases). This CDR3 spans 12 amino acids. Trimming shortened V by 1 base and J by 7 bases, and 8 bases separated the two germline ends. The germline gives CDR1 SGHRS, CDR2 YFSETQ. As DNA, the CDR3 is TGCGCCAGCAGCTTGCAGGACAGTGAAGCTTTCTTT. Translation: CASSLQDSEAFF.

The V and J genes are TRBV7-6 and TRBJ1-6, with a weak D call TRBD1 (5 bases). Germline lookup yields CDR1 SGHVS and CDR2 FNYEAQ. This CDR3 spans 15 amino acids. Trimming left V 5 bases short and J 10 bases short, with 18 bases between. CDR3 coding DNA: TGTGCCAGCAGCAATCAGCAGGGATTAGAATCACCCCTCCACTTT. Protein sequence: CASSNQQGLESPLHF.

The table lists this clonotype with many counts. The chain joins TRBV6-5 to TRBJ1-5; possible D gene TRBD1, 6 bases. The CDR3 is made up of 15 amino acids. The V end was cut by 8 bases, the J end by 1 base, with 15 bases between. Germline CDR1 and CDR2: MNHEY and SVGAGI. DNA for the CDR3: TGTGCCAGCCGCCGAACCGGACAGAGCAATCAGCCCCAGCATTTT. Translation gives CASRRTGQSNQPQHF.

This clonotype was detected many times. The J gene is TRBJ2-1, the V gene TRBV24-1; perhaps D is TRBD1 or TRBD2 (6 bases each). From germline, CDR1 is KGHDR and CDR2 SFDVKD. The CDR3 length is 14 residues. V was trimmed by 4 bases and J by 8 bases, leaving 14 bases between them. CDR3: CATSEYDRGHEQFF. DNA for the CDR3: TGTGCCACCAGTGAATATGACCGGGGGCATGAGCAGTTCTTC.

The sample holds many counts of this clonotype. The chain recombines TRBV5-1 with TRBJ2-1; 10 positions match TRBD1. Germline lookup yields CDR1 SGHRS and CDR2 YFSETQ. The CDR3 spans 14 residues. V was pared by 2 bases and J by 5 bases, with 1 base of the junction left unmatched. As DNA, the CDR3 is TGCGCCAGCAGCTTCGGGACAGGGGACAATGAGCAGTTCTTC. Residues: CASSFGTGDNEQFF.

This clonotype was recorded many times. This chain connects TRBV15 to TRBJ2-1, with D perhaps matching TRBD2 (5 bases). The germline CDR1 and CDR2 sequences are LNHNV and YYDKDF (reference sequence). The CDR3 has 13 amino acids. Trimming cost V 0 bases and J 15 bases, with 15 bases left between them. The DNA of the CDR3 is TGTGCCACCAGCAGAGATCGCTCCGGGGTATTGTTCTTC. The encoded protein is CATSRDRSGVLFF.

This chain connects TRBV11-2 to TRBJ2-5, with TRBD2 matching over 11 bases. In germline, CDR1 is SGHAT, CDR2 FQNNGV. The CDR3 loop spans 19 amino acids. J gave up 9 bases and V 0 bases, and 18 bases lay outside the gene matches. The CDR3 here is CASSLDRAVAGGPSSAQYF. The CDR3 nucleotides are TGTGCCAGCAGCTTAGATCGTGCGGTAGCGGGAGGGCCAAGTTCGGCCCAGTACTTC.

The rearrangement uses TRBV6-4 and TRBJ2-5; tentative D call: TRBD2 (7 bases). CDR1 is MRHNA, CDR2 SNTAGT, per germline. V was shortened by 4 bases and J by 6 bases, with 12 bases between the two germline ends. This CDR3 has 13 amino acids. The CDR3 DNA reads as TGTGCCAGCAGTGTTGGGGGGGCCCAGACCCAGTACTTC. This translates into CASSVGGAQTQYF.

This clonotype was counted many times. The chain carries TRBV20-1 and TRBJ2-5; D is possibly TRBD1 (6 bases). Germline V gene lookup returns CDR1 DFQATT and CDR2 SNEGSKA (reference sequence). The length of the CDR3 is 14 residues. Between the trimmed V and J ends, which lost 5 bases and 5 bases, there was a span of 18 bases. CDR3 nucleotides: TGCAGTGCTCAACACCGGGACACAGCTGAGACCCAGTACTTC. It yields the protein CSAQHRDTAETQYF.

The chain joins TRBV6-1 to TRBJ1-5, with no clear D. Trimming left V 6 bases short and J 5 bases short, with 11 bases between. The CDR3 consists of 13 residues. Germline V gives CDR1 MNHNS, CDR2 SASEGT. Here the CDR3 reads CASRLDGYQPQHF. The CDR3 nucleotides read TGTGCCAGCAGATTGGATGGGTATCAGCCCCAGCATTTT.